This TCR beta chain was recovered during a study of neurological immune-mediated disorders. One entry per CDR3 protein, called by TCRdb with MiXCR from the 5' RACE reads. The data hold under 75,000 distinct CDR3 sequences, with around 3.4% observed a single time. This clonotype was counted at least ten times. The CDR3 consists of 14 residues. Germline V gives CDR1 SGHKS, CDR2 YYEKEE (reference sequence). V was shortened by 6 bases and J by 4 bases, with 17 bases between the two germline ends. The chain combines TRBV5-5 with TRBJ2-7, with D possibly matching TRBD1 (6 bases). This TCR came from an older woman with multiple sclerosis. Sequenced material: PBMCs. Here the CDR3 reads CASTSSGQHYEQYF. The CDR3 nucleotides are TGTGCCAGCACCTCGAGTGGACAGCATTACGAGCAGTACTTC.